Below, 19 T cell receptor beta chains from the same sample are listed, as sequenced in a study of shared clonotypes between healthy human individuals (dated by TCRdb to 2020 to 2022). The library was built by means of the immunoSEQ multiplex PCR assay. This is the immuneACCESS table as TCRdb keeps it, with only in-frame sequences that have V and J called. A part of the clones is gone; compared with another copy, unresolved V genes explain less than half, and the rest is unexplained. The sample includes 550,000 to 850,000 clones, with around two thirds observed a single time. The ten largest clones represent approximately 1.6% of the sample. Sequencing was carried out using memory CD4+ T cells sorted from blood. In the paper's terms, the cell subset or site label means: CD45RA-negative fraction. These receptors were taken from a woman aged 25 to 39 in good health.

This chain joins TRBV28 and TRBJ2-1; 7 bases are shared with TRBD2. The germline CDR1 and CDR2 sequences are MDHEN and SYDVKM. The CDR3 runs to 14 residues. Trimming at V came to 7 bases and at J to 9 bases, leaving 12 bases not matched to a gene. The CDR3 sequence is CASTQRDRVGEQFF. The CDR3 DNA sequence: TGTGCCAGCACTCAGCGGGATCGGGTTGGTGAGCAGTTCTTC. Looking up the rest from reference TRBV28 and TRBJ2-1 gives the full variable domain: DVKVTQSSRYLVKRTGEKVFLECVQDMDHENMFWYRQDPGLGLRLIYFSYDVKMKEKGDIPEGYSVSREKKERFSLILESASTNQTSMYLCASTQRDRVGEQFFGPGTRLTVL.

This sequence joins TRBV19 and TRBJ1-4; D perhaps matches TRBD1 (6 bases). CDR3 length equals 10 residues. Germline loops: CDR1 LNHDA, CDR2 SQIVND (reference sequence). V dropped 8 bases and J dropped 12 bases, with 10 bases sitting between them. The CDR3 sequence is CASYRDQLFF. CDR3 DNA: TGTGCCAGTTACAGGGACCAACTGTTTTTT.

The chain links TRBV4-1 to TRBJ2-7, with D perhaps matching TRBD1 or TRBD2 (5 bases each). The CDR3 length is 15 residues. Per the germline V gene, CDR1 is MGHRA and CDR2 is YSYEKL. V lost 1 base and J 2 bases, leaving 12 bases between the germline ends. In nucleotides, the CDR3 is TGCGCCAGCAGCCAAGGACCGAGGGGTACCTACGAGCAGTACTTC. As protein: CASSQGPRGTYEQYF.

V gene TRBV11-2 combines with J gene TRBJ2-5, with D maybe TRBD1 (5 bases). The J call may be faulty, since TRBJ2-7 better matches the DNA end. The CDR3 consists of 14 residues. The germline CDR1 and CDR2 sequences are SGHAT and FQNNGV. CDR3 sequence reads: CASSGNSDNYEQYF. Here the CDR3 DNA reads TGTGCCAGCAGCGGTAACTCGGACAACTACGAGCAGTACTTC.

V and J are TRBV5-1 and TRBJ2-1, with D unclear. Trimming took off 0 bases at V and 7 bases at J, with 8 bases between the two ends. This CDR3 has 13 amino acids. CDR1 and CDR2 (germline): SGHRS, YFSETQ. The CDR3 loop reads CASSLVVGNEQFF. The CDR3, as DNA: TGCGCCAGCAGCTTGGTGGTAGGGAATGAGCAGTTCTTC.

The table lists this clone with a few counts. The V gene is TRBV28, the J gene TRBJ1-2; TRBD1 might be the D (5 bases). Germline lookup yields CDR1 MDHEN and CDR2 SYDVKM. The CDR3 is made up of 18 amino acids. V gave up 3 bases and J gave up 3 bases, with 23 bases separating them. The CDR3 DNA sequence: TGTGCCAGCAGTTTCCCTCTTGGGGCCCAGCGGAAGGACTATGGCTACACCTTC. Translated, it gives CASSFPLGAQRKDYGYTF.

V usage is TRBV29-1 and J usage is TRBJ2-7, with D hard to call. The CDR3 has 11 residues. Per germline, CDR1 SQVTM and CDR2 ANQGSEA. Trimming took 3 bases from V and 3 from J, leaving 6 bases between them. CDR3 coding DNA: TGCAGCGTTGATATCTTCTACGAGCAGTACTTC. Protein: CSVDIFYEQYF.

This clone was recorded only once. The chain carries TRBV7-7 and TRBJ2-7; a weak D match, TRBD1 (5 bases). CDR1 and CDR2 from the germline V gene are SSHAT and FNYEAQ (reference sequence). The V and J ends lost 5 bases and 2 bases respectively, with 10 bases between them. The CDR3 length is 13 residues. CDR3 DNA sequence: TGTGCCAGCAGCCCTCAGGGCGCCTACGAGCAGTACTTC. Amino acids: CASSPQGAYEQYF.

The genes are TRBV19 and TRBJ1-5, with 8 bases aligning to TRBD1. This CDR3 region has 17 residues. The J segment lost 5 bases and the V segment lost 6 bases, leaving 15 bases of the junction unmatched. Per the germline V gene, CDR1 is LNHDA and CDR2 is SQIVND (reference sequence). In nucleotides, the CDR3 is TGTGCCAGTAGAACCATCCGGACAGGGAGGATTGATCAGCCCCAGCATTTT. Its translation is CASRTIRTGRIDQPQHF. The full variable domain, with the rest looked up from reference TRBV19 and TRBJ1-5, is DGGITQSPKYLFRKEGQNVTLSCEQNLNHDAMYWYRQDPGQGLRLIYYSQIVNDFQKGDIAEGYSVSREKKESFPLTVTSAQKNPTAFYLCASRTIRTGRIDQPQHFGDGTRLSIL.

The genes are TRBV6-1 and TRBJ2-7, with D unclear. V was pared by 7 bases and J by 4 bases, with 11 bases between. The CDR3 has 12 residues. The germline V gene has CDR1 MNHNS and CDR2 SASEGT. In nucleotides, the CDR3 is TGTGCCAGCACCGACGTTGGTTACGAGCAGTACTTC. This encodes CASTDVGYEQYF.

J is TRBJ1-2 and V is TRBV2, with 7 bases matching TRBD1. V was clipped by 4 bases and J by 2 bases; unmatched bases: 4. The CDR3 totals 14 residues. CDR1 and CDR2 (germline): SNHLY, FYNNEI. The CDR3 nucleotides are TGTGCCAGCAGTGGGCCACAGGGGAACTATGGCTACACCTTC. Translating gives CASSGPQGNYGYTF.

The rearrangement uses TRBV5-1 and TRBJ2-1; D gene uncertain. The ends were cut back, 4 bases at V and 0 bases at J, with 8 bases in the middle. Germline loops: CDR1 SGHRS, CDR2 YFSETQ. The CDR3 is 14 amino acids. The CDR3: CASSELISYNEQFF. CDR3 nucleotides: TGCGCCAGCAGCGAGCTGATCTCCTACAATGAGCAGTTCTTC.

J is TRBJ2-7 and V is TRBV15, with 10 bases matching TRBD2. The V segment lost 3 bases and the J segment 2 bases; nucleotides outside the gene matches: 4. The CDR3 length is 15 residues. The V gene's germline CDR1 is LNHNV and CDR2 YYDKDF (reference sequence). CDR3 in amino acids: CATSSQLAGPYEQYF. Here the CDR3 DNA reads TGTGCCACCAGCAGCCAACTAGCGGGACCCTACGAGCAGTACTTC.

This sequence joins TRBV28 and TRBJ2-1, with 7 nucleotides matching TRBD2. CDR1 is MDHEN and CDR2 is SYDVKM in the germline V gene. V was clipped by 3 bases and J by 7 bases; unmatched bases: 12. This CDR3 contains 16 residues. The CDR3: CASSLASGNGRNEQFF. The CDR3 DNA follows: TGTGCCAGCAGTTTGGCTAGCGGCAATGGCAGGAATGAGCAGTTCTTC.

The rearrangement links TRBV10-2 to TRBJ1-1; the match to TRBD1 covers 8 bases. Germline V gene lookup returns CDR1 WSHSY and CDR2 SAAADI. CDR3 length: 14 amino acids. The V segment lost 4 bases and the J segment 4 bases; nucleotides outside the gene matches: 5. In nucleotides, the CDR3 is TGCGCCAGCAGTGTGGACAGGGCCGGCACTGAAGCTTTCTTT. Translated: CASSVDRAGTEAFF.

The CDR3: CASSPRAQGAFMSYEQYF. The CDR3 DNA follows: TGTGCCAGCTCACCACGGGCACAGGGGGCTTTTATGTCCTACGAGCAGTACTTC. The chain combines TRBV18 with TRBJ2-7; 9 nucleotides agree with TRBD1. V dropped 1 base and J dropped 1; count of bases not matched to a gene: 11. The germline gives CDR1 KGHSH, CDR2 LQKENI. The CDR3 extends over 18 amino acids. Using reference TRBV18 and TRBJ2-7 for the parts outside the CDR3, the full variable domain is NAGVMQNPRHLVRRRGQEARLRCSPMKGHSHVYWYRQLPEEGLKFMVYLQKENIIDESGMPKERFSAEFPKEGPSILRIQQVVRGDSAAYFCASSPRAQGAFMSYEQYFGPGTRLTVT.

This clone was seen a few times. This chain links TRBV28 with TRBJ1-5, with a weak D call TRBD1 (5 bases). Germline values: CDR1 MDHEN, CDR2 SYDVKM. This CDR3 contains 15 residues. Trimming removed 3 bases at V and 1 base at J, with 10 bases between. In DNA form, the CDR3 reads TGTGCCAGCAGTTTCCAGGCAGGGAGCAATCAGCCCCAGCATTTT. Amino acid sequence: CASSFQAGSNQPQHF.

V gene TRBV7-3 combines with J gene TRBJ2-1; TRBD2 agrees at 8 bases. Germline CDR1 is SGHTA and CDR2 is FQGTGA. The J segment lost 2 bases and the V segment lost 8 bases, leaving 5 bases of the junction unmatched. There are 14 residues in the CDR3. CDR3 in amino acids: CASGASGPYNEQFF. As DNA, the CDR3 is TGTGCCAGCGGAGCTAGCGGGCCCTACAATGAGCAGTTCTTC. Together with reference TRBV7-3 and TRBJ2-1, the CDR3 gives the full variable domain: GAGVSQTPSNKVTEKGKYVELRCDPISGHTALYWYRQSLGQGPEFLIYFQGTGAADDSGLPNDRFFAVRPEGSVSTLKIQRTERGDSAVYLCASGASGPYNEQFFGPGTRLTVL.

The V call is TRBV10-3, the J call TRBJ2-3; D remains unclear. V was cut by 6 bases and J by 0 bases, with 7 bases left in between. CDR3 length: 13 residues. CDR1 and CDR2 (germline): ENHRY, SYGVKD. CDR3 nucleotide sequence: TGTGCCATCAGACACGAGAGCACAGATACGCAGTATTTT. Protein sequence: CAIRHESTDTQYF.